This is a list of T cell receptor beta chains from one sample in a study of blood T cell repertoires in COVID-19. Sequencing was performed with immunoSEQ multiplex PCR; in TCRdb, only in-frame clones are kept and a portion is missing. The sample has around 300,000 clones, just under 90% seen once. The sample taken for sequencing was PBMCs or T cells enriched from blood (not recorded which). The receptors derive from a woman aged 60-75 years who had recovered from COVID-19. Both conserved end residues are part of each CDR3. A D gene is named only where the DNA matches it firmly. Size values are once, few and many counts, or a class for expanded clones, and some rows have none.

j_gene,len,abundance,v_gene,d_gene,CDR3nt,CDR3aa
TRBJ2-2,17,many,TRBV27,NA,TGTGCCAGCAGTTTATCCCATATCGACAGGCCGGGAGGGGAGCTGTTTTTT,CASSLSHIDRPGGELFF
TRBJ1-5,17,once,TRBV19,TRBD1,TGTGCCAGTAGTATAACGCCGGGGACAGGGGGTGGCCAGCCCCAGCATTTT,CASSITPGTGGGQPQHF
TRBJ2-2,14,NA,TRBV27,NA,TGTGCCAGCAGTGCCCTGGATGGCGGGGGGGAGCTGTTTTTT,CASSALDGGGELFF
TRBJ2-3,14,NA,TRBV6-4,NA,TGTGCCAGCAGATTGAGAGCTAGCACAGATACGCAGTATTTT,CASRLRASTDTQYF
TRBJ2-7,13,NA,TRBV7-2,NA,TGTGCCAGCAGCTCATTGGACTCGAGCGAGCAGTACTTC,CASSSLDSSEQYF
TRBJ1-2,13,few,TRBV19,NA,TGTGCCAGTACAGGGGCGCCTTACTATGGCTACACCTTC,CASTGAPYYGYTF
TRBJ1-5,14,few,TRBV10-2,TRBD1,TGCGCCAGCAGTCATGACAGGGTTGGTCAGCCCCAGCATTTT,CASSHDRVGQPQHF
TRBJ2-1,13,NA,TRBV5-1,NA,TGCGCCAGCAGCCGGAGCTCCTACAATGAGCAGTTCTTC,CASSRSSYNEQFF
TRBJ2-1,14,NA,TRBV28,NA,TGTGCCAGCACTAGGGGGGGGGTGTACAATGAGCAGTTCTTC,CASTRGGVYNEQFF
TRBJ2-7,12,NA,TRBV28,NA,TGTGCCAGCAGTACAGCCTCCTACGAGCAGTACTTC,CASSTASYEQYF
TRBJ2-7,15,once,TRBV7-2,TRBD2,TGTGCCAGCAGCTCCCGACTAGCGGGGGCCTACGAGCAGTACTTC,CASSSRLAGAYEQYF